Presented here are 8 T cell receptor beta chains from one specimen sequenced in a study of tumor-infiltrating lymphocytes in primary liver carcinoma. Total RNA and DNA came together from around 20-30 mg of bulk tissue without cell sorting. Production of TCR beta cDNA used approximately 480 ng total RNA together with a constant-region primer. Slightly modified ARM-PCR served as the procedure for the TCR beta libraries. These libraries came from three rounds of nested multiplex PCR. With TRBV1-TRBV30 forward primers and a C-beta reverse primer, the first two PCR rounds were run for around 10 cycles each. A single record per CDR3 protein comes from TCRdb applying MiXCR to the multiplex PCR reads. This repertoire shows about 84,000 distinct CDR3 sequences, 72% found once; its top ten account for roughly 21%. Input material: liver tumor tissue from sampling region 1. As for subset: tumor region T1, superior pole. Receptor source: a man between 35 and 55 years old with primary liver carcinoma and hepatitis B virus infection.

Comments on this clonotype: One end of the junction varies from germline; a read error may be responsible. CDR3 in DNA: TGCAGCGTTCCCAACGGACTAGCCCGGAGGGAGCTGTTATTT. As protein: CSVPNGLARRELLF. The rearrangement links TRBV29-1 to TRBJ2-2, with TRBD2 matching 8 bases. There are 14 residues in the CDR3. The germline CDR1 and CDR2 sequences are SQVTM and ANQGSEA.

The J gene is TRBJ2-3, the V gene TRBV6-2 or TRBV6-3, with TRBD2 identical over 7 bases. This CDR3 is 15 amino acids long. Unmatched junction bases numbered 16, after V lost 9 bases and J lost 7 bases. Germline V gene sequence: CDR1 MNHEY, CDR2 SVGEGT. The DNA for the CDR3 is TGTGCCAGTAGCCTAATGGGGGGGATAGGCTATACGCAGTATTTT. Translated: CASSLMGGIGYTQYF.

Comment on this clonotype: This may stem from a read error, because a much larger clone lies one nucleotide away. Given the absence of the conserved phenylalanine or tryptophan at the CDR3 end, a read error is likely. The genes are TRBV7-9 and TRBJ2-1; 9 bases match TRBD1. This CDR3 spans 15 amino acids. V lost 5 bases, J lost 3 bases, and 5 bases stayed unmatched. Per the germline V gene, CDR1 is SEHNR and CDR2 is FQNEAQ (reference sequence). CDR3 nucleotides: TGTGCCAGCAGCCGAGGGGGACAGGGCTACAATGAGCAGTTCCTC. It yields the protein CASSRGGQGYNEQFL.

The chain couples TRBV6-5 to TRBJ2-7, with D unclear. The germline V gene encodes CDR1 MNHEY and CDR2 SVGAGI. Deletions cut 0 bases from V and 4 bases from J, with 13 bases between. CDR3 size: 15 residues. CDR3 sequence reads: CASSYSLTWSYEQYF. CDR3 DNA sequence: TGTGCCAGCAGTTACTCGTTAACATGGTCTTACGAGCAGTACTTC.

In its sample, this clonotype was seen once. This may arise from a read error, as a much more abundant clone is one base away. This chain links TRBV7-9 with TRBJ2-1; TRBD1 matches at 8 bases. Germline loops: CDR1 SEHNR, CDR2 FQNEAQ (reference sequence). This CDR3 has 14 residues. CDR3 sequence (DNA): TGTGTCAGCAGCCCAGGGGGCAAGAACAATGAGCAGTTCTTC. Protein: CVSSPGGKNNEQFF.

Remarks on this clonotype: A read error may produce the germline difference seen at one junction end. The V and J genes are TRBV11-2 and TRBJ2-2, with a possible D match to TRBD2 (5 bases). The CDR3 is made up of 16 amino acids. Germline CDR1 and CDR2: SGHAT and FQNNGV. CDR3 residues: CASSFENHDRTGELFF. CDR3 DNA: TGTGCCAGCAGCTTTGAAAATCATGATAGGACCGGGGAGTTGTTCTTT.

Comments on this clonotype: Germline and junction disagree at one end, which may indicate a read error. The genes are TRBV2 and TRBJ2-2, with 7 bases lining up with TRBD1. CDR1 is SNHLY and CDR2 is FYNNEI in the germline V gene. The CDR3 length is 15 residues. The CDR3 sequence is CAISYDRVNTGELLF. In DNA form, the CDR3 reads TGTGCCATCAGTTACGACAGGGTTAACACCGGGGAGCTGCTTTTT.

Many counts were recorded for this clonotype. The CDR3, as DNA: TGCAGCGTTGTAGGCAGGGGGGAGACCCAGTACTTC. It specifies CSVVGRGETQYF. This sequence joins TRBV29-1 and TRBJ2-5; 7 bases agree with TRBD1. The ends lost 4 bases at V and 5 bases at J; junction bases unmatched: 4. Germline V gives CDR1 SQVTM, CDR2 ANQGSEA. The CDR3 is made up of 12 amino acids.